Listed below are T cell receptor beta chains from one sample, sequenced in a study of blood T cell repertoires in COVID-19. Data came from immunoSEQ multiplex PCR; TCRdb stores just in-frame clones and leaves some out. The top ten clones hold about 1.5% of a sample with more than 300,000 clones, around 88% of them seen once. The sequencing input was peripheral blood. These receptor sequences come from a woman younger than 45 with COVID-19, enrolled during active disease. Both conserved end residues are part of each CDR3. Fields, in order: J gene, V gene, CDR3 protein.

TRBJ1-1	TRBV4-3	CASSQLRTGSTEAFF
TRBJ1-5	TRBV6-5	CASSATGLNQPQHF
TRBJ1-4	TRBV7-7	CASSQGQSTNEKLFF
TRBJ1-1	TRBV2	CASSDVRGISIAEAFF
TRBJ1-6	TRBV5-6	CATSTGGNSPLHF
TRBJ2-3	TRBV2	CAAEGASGEKDTQYF
TRBJ1-4	TRBV6-1	CASSGPGQGSGNEKLFF
TRBJ2-4	TRBV4-1	CASSQEGRASGVAKNIQYF
TRBJ1-5	TRBV11-2	CASSLGGRWNQPQHF
TRBJ2-1	TRBV10-1	CASSDASGANEQFF
TRBJ1-2	TRBV5-1	CASSRDSNYGYTF
TRBJ2-3	TRBV2	CASTAEHGQDTQYF
TRBJ2-1	TRBV3-1/TRBV3-2	CASSYGTKGAYNEQFF
TRBJ1-2	TRBV5-4	CASRAGGASWVYGYTF
TRBJ2-5	TRBV6-5	CASRRDWDQETQYF
TRBJ1-1	TRBV5-4	CASSFRSENTEAFF
TRBJ2-5	TRBV4-3	CASSQELTVQETQYF
TRBJ1-6	TRBV6-6	CASSSTTGGLNSPLHF
TRBJ1-6	TRBV6-5	CASSYGFGTGQSPLHF
TRBJ1-4	TRBV7-2	CASSLIRGQNKATNEKLFF
TRBJ2-3	TRBV29-1	CSVEGGGQGLLERTDTQYF
TRBJ1-1	TRBV4-1	CASSQEWRGGTEAFF
TRBJ1-1	TRBV19	CASIIGGGKAFF
TRBJ2-2	TRBV5-6	CASSFRSRVRELFF
TRBJ1-5	TRBV2	CASSVGQDREQPQHF
TRBJ1-1	TRBV12-3/TRBV12-4	CASSLRWGGEAFF
TRBJ1-6	TRBV5-1	CASSLVGSNSPLHF
TRBJ1-2	TRBV18	CASSPDREVYGYTF
TRBJ1-5	TRBV18	CASSSGFSNQPQHF
TRBJ1-5	TRBV19	CASSIPQGGRDQPQHF
TRBJ1-2	TRBV24-1	CATSDPARSYGYTF
TRBJ2-5	TRBV9	CASSPPGVQETQYF
NA	TRBV11-3	CASSLRTGVREQYF
TRBJ1-2	TRBV10-3	CAISESTTGAGGYTF
TRBJ2-3	TRBV19	CASSPRDRDTDTQYF
TRBJ1-5	TRBV5-3	CARSYRDQPQHF
TRBJ2-3	TRBV3-1/TRBV3-2	CASSQILDSGGPYTDTQYF
TRBJ2-1	TRBV5-6	CASSLVLGDGVLGNEQFF
TRBJ1-1	TRBV2	CASSRQDNEAFF
TRBJ1-2	TRBV5-1	CASRQATASSNYGYTF
TRBJ1-1	TRBV7-6	CASSTETGTADTEAFF
TRBJ1-4	TRBV28	CASSLRTGEKLFF
TRBJ2-1	TRBV2	CASREERGGFNEQFF
TRBJ1-1	TRBV7-9	CASSSQTVMNTEAFF
TRBJ1-5	TRBV6-6	CASSPRTGAANQPQHF
TRBJ1-2	TRBV6-5	CASSYSNSNYGYTF
TRBJ2-5	TRBV5-6	CASSPLGGIQETQYF
TRBJ2-1	TRBV4-3	CASSLEPGQVYNEQFF
TRBJ2-3	TRBV4-1	CASSQVGVLGDTQYF
TRBJ1-1	TRBV7-8	CASSLGQNTEAFF
TRBJ1-3	TRBV19	CARGQGRNTIYF
TRBJ2-3	TRBV19	CASSKGSTSGDTDTQYF
TRBJ2-1	TRBV5-1	CASSPMAGSYNEQFF